The entry that follows covers one TCR beta chain sequence. An end of the junction differs from the germline gene, which may be a read error. The data stem from a study of blood T cells in healthy people across ages. CDR1 is ENHRY and CDR2 is SYGVKD in the germline V gene. There are 12 residues in the CDR3. Next came a second PCR, run for roughly 6 to 11 cycles, which used a sample-barcoded 5' primer along with a J-beta primer mix. TCRdb called the 5' RACE reads again in MiXCR, with one record for every CDR3 protein. This sample has some 790,000 distinct CDR3 sequences, with roughly 26% found just once.

The sequenced sample consisted of blood. J is TRBJ2-5 and V is TRBV10-3; weak D call: TRBD1 (6 bases). The sequence was obtained from a woman of 80 years or more in good health. The CDR3 DNA reads TGCGCCGTCGGGACAACTCTAGAGACCCAGTACTTC. Its translation is CAVGTTLETQYF.